One sample yielded the 26 T cell receptor beta chains listed below, sequenced in a study of shared clonotypes between healthy human individuals. CD45RO negativity and positive selection for CCR7 defined naive CD8 cells, a population that excluded terminally differentiated effector memory CD45RA+ cells. Assay used: immunoSEQ multiplex PCR; TCRdb lists only in-frame clones, some missing. The profile shows about 600,000 clones, roughly 98% of them singletons. The specimen was naive CD8+ T cells sorted from blood. The receptor source for this set is a man aged 25 to 45 in good health.

Concerning this clone itself: Other nucleotide sequences in the sample specify the same CDR3. The J gene is TRBJ2-2, the V gene TRBV13; unclear D gene. CDR1 PRHDT and CDR2 FYEKMQ come from the germline V gene (reference sequence). The CDR3 runs to 11 residues. With 3 bases removed from V and 5 bases from J, the gap between germline ends came to 1 base. Here the CDR3 DNA reads TGTGCCAGCAGCTTTACCGGGGAGCTGTTTTTT. This encodes CASSFTGELFF. Looking up the rest from reference TRBV13 and TRBJ2-2 gives the full variable domain: AAGVIQSPRHLIKEKRETATLKCYPIPRHDTVYWYQQGPGQDPQFLISFYEKMQSDKGSIPDRFSAQQFSDYHSELNMSSLELGDSALYFCASSFTGELFFGEGSRLTVL.

On this clone itself: Distinct nucleotide sequences in the sample also encode this CDR3. J is TRBJ2-7 and V is TRBV10-3, with 9 bases that match TRBD2. After removal of 4 bases from V and 5 bases from J, the junction contained 9 bases not matched to a gene. Germline V gene sequence: CDR1 ENHRY, CDR2 SYGVKD. The CDR3 consists of 15 residues. The CDR3: CAISGLGRGGDEQYF. The CDR3 region has the DNA TGTGCCATCAGTGGCCTCGGGCGGGGGGGGGACGAGCAGTACTTC.

V usage is TRBV27 and J usage is TRBJ2-7; 7 bases agree with TRBD1. CDR1 MNHEY and CDR2 SMNVEV come from the germline V gene (reference sequence). CDR3 size: 15 residues. Trimming removed 3 bases from V and 3 bases from J; junction bases left unmatched: 8. CDR3 sequence: CASSFQGDSGYEQYF. CDR3 nucleotide sequence: TGTGCCAGCAGTTTCCAGGGGGATTCTGGCTACGAGCAGTACTTC.

The chain has TRBV15 and TRBJ2-1; the D gene is possibly TRBD1 (5 bases). This CDR3 comprises 16 residues. The germline gives CDR1 LNHNV, CDR2 YYDKDF (reference sequence). V was cut by 2 bases and J by 1 base, with 12 bases left in between. The CDR3 loop is CATSRIRTGSYNEQFF. The CDR3, as DNA: TGTGCCACCAGCAGAATACGAACAGGATCCTACAATGAGCAGTTCTTC.

The rearrangement links TRBV5-8 to TRBJ2-1, with TRBD1 matching over 9 bases. Losses at the gene ends were 3 bases for V and 5 bases for J; bases not matched to a gene: 6. CDR3 length: 15 residues. CDR1 and CDR2 (germline): SGHTS, YDEGEE. CDR3 residues: CASSSPGQGNNEQFF. CDR3 nucleotides: TGTGCCAGCAGCTCGCCGGGACAGGGAAACAATGAGCAGTTCTTC.

The J gene is TRBJ2-7, the V gene TRBV7-8; 9 bases map to TRBD2. This CDR3 spans 17 amino acids. CDR1 is SGHVS and CDR2 is FQNEAQ in the germline V gene. With 7 bases clipped from V and 6 bases from J, the junction kept 19 bases outside the gene matches. The CDR3 DNA is TGTGCCAGCACCGTCAGGGGCGGGAGGGGTCCAGGTATCGAGCAGTACTTC. This translates into CASTVRGGRGPGIEQYF.

The V and J genes are TRBV2 and TRBJ2-7; D call uncertain. CDR3 size: 14 residues. The germline V and J ends were trimmed by 9 bases and 3 bases, with 18 bases remaining between them. CDR1 and CDR2 (germline): SNHLY, FYNNEI. The CDR3 sequence: CARGSDEVFYEQYF. For the CDR3, the DNA is TGTGCCAGGGGCTCAGACGAGGTTTTCTACGAGCAGTACTTC.

With respect to this clone: Other nucleotide sequences from this sample produce the same CDR3. The gene calls are TRBV2 and TRBJ2-1, with unresolved D. Germline V gene lookup returns CDR1 SNHLY and CDR2 FYNNEI. Deletions cut 7 bases from V and 6 bases from J, with 4 bases between. This CDR3 has 10 residues. CDR3 sequence reads: CASTGNEQFF. The CDR3 DNA is TGTGCCAGCACTGGCAATGAGCAGTTCTTC.

The rearrangement links TRBV11-2 to TRBJ2-1, with a weak D call TRBD2 (6 bases). This CDR3 has 15 amino acids. V was cut by 3 bases and J by 2 bases, with 11 bases left in between. Germline V lookup: CDR1 SGHAT, CDR2 FQNNGV. CDR3 sequence (DNA): TGTGCCAGCAGCTTCCTGGAGGGAACCTACAATGAGCAGTTCTTC. Translated, it gives CASSFLEGTYNEQFF.

This clone was observed a single time. At the DNA level, this CDR3 is encoded by other sequences in the same sample as well. The V gene is TRBV2, the J gene TRBJ2-7; 7 bases fit TRBD1. CDR3 size: 14 residues. The V gene end was trimmed by 6 bases and the J gene end by 2 bases; junction bases not matched to a gene: 7. Germline CDR1 is SNHLY and CDR2 is FYNNEI. The DNA of the CDR3 is TGTGCCAGCAGCGCCGGGACAGCCACCTACGAGCAGTACTTC. This gives the protein CASSAGTATYEQYF.

Regarding this clone: Other DNA sequences in this specimen translate into the identical CDR3. This rearrangement joins TRBV7-2 to TRBJ2-7, with a weak D call TRBD2 (6 bases). The CDR3 spans 14 residues. The germline V and J ends were trimmed by 5 bases and 6 bases, with 17 bases remaining between them. CDR1 SGHTA and CDR2 FQGNSA come from the germline V gene. This CDR3 reads CASSPPSGRSEQYF. CDR3 nucleotide sequence: TGTGCCAGCAGCCCACCCAGCGGGCGAAGCGAGCAGTACTTC.

The rearrangement joins TRBV18 to TRBJ2-6; 13 bases align to TRBD2. Trimming took 5 bases from V and 3 from J; bases not matched to a gene: 4. The germline gives CDR1 KGHSH, CDR2 LQKENI. The CDR3 sequence is 17 residues long. The CDR3: CASSGTSGMVGANVLTF. The CDR3 DNA follows: TGTGCCAGCTCAGGGACTAGCGGGATGGTTGGGGCCAACGTCCTGACTTTC.

This sequence joins TRBV6-5 and TRBJ1-1, with unresolved D. From germline, CDR1 is MNHEY and CDR2 SVGAGI. The CDR3 is 11 amino acids. V lost 0 bases and J lost 6, with 2 bases in between. The CDR3 coding sequence is TGTGCCAGCAGTTACTCATCTGAAGCTTTCTTT. Translation: CASSYSSEAFF.

The gene calls are TRBV27 and TRBJ2-7; D is undetermined. Germline assignment: CDR1 MNHEY and CDR2 SMNVEV (reference sequence). This CDR3 has 13 amino acids. V was trimmed by 1 base and J by 5 bases, leaving 9 bases between them. The chain's CDR3 is CASSLWRGDEQYF. CDR3 DNA: TGTGCCAGCAGTTTATGGCGTGGTGACGAGCAGTACTTC.

The rearrangement uses TRBV27 and TRBJ2-1; D perhaps matches TRBD2 (6 bases). The V end was cut by 5 bases, the J end by 5 bases, with 16 bases between. This CDR3 has 15 amino acids. The germline gives CDR1 MNHEY, CDR2 SMNVEV (reference sequence). The chain's CDR3 is CASSNTLGLHNEQFF. CDR3 nucleotides: TGTGCCAGCAGTAACACCTTAGGACTACACAATGAGCAGTTCTTC.

The sample holds one count of this clone. V is TRBV27 and J is TRBJ2-3; D is unclear. V was clipped by 5 bases and J by 3 bases, with 9 bases between them. CDR1 is MNHEY, CDR2 SMNVEV, per germline (reference sequence). This CDR3 region has 13 residues. The CDR3 DNA reads TGTGCCAGCAGTAACACTGGGACAGATACGCAGTATTTT. It specifies CASSNTGTDTQYF.

The genes are TRBV28 and TRBJ2-1; D possibly matches TRBD1 or TRBD2 (5 bases each). CDR3 length: 21 residues. Per germline, CDR1 MDHEN and CDR2 SYDVKM. Trimming removed 2 bases at V and 4 bases at J, with 30 bases between. The CDR3 loop is CASSLPLGTAVQTSLYNEQFF. In DNA, the CDR3 is TGTGCCAGCAGTTTACCTCTCGGGACGGCCGTCCAGACCTCCCTATACAATGAGCAGTTCTTC.

The V gene is TRBV10-2, the J gene TRBJ2-3; no definite D call. The germline CDR1 and CDR2 sequences are WSHSY and SAAADI. V shed 6 bases and J shed 4 bases, with 8 bases lying between them. The CDR3 is 12 residues long. DNA of the CDR3: TGCGCCAGCAGGGATCGGGCAGATACGCAGTATTTT. This gives the protein CASRDRADTQYF.

V usage is TRBV4-1 and J usage is TRBJ1-1; D gene ambiguous. This CDR3 is built from 15 residues. Germline CDR1 reads MGHRA; CDR2 reads YSYEKL. Trimming cost V 2 bases and J 1 base, with 11 bases left between them. The CDR3 region has the DNA TGCGCCAGCAGCCAAATCGAGGCAGCGAACACTGAAGCTTTCTTT. This translates into CASSQIEAANTEAFF.

The chain is built from TRBV7-8 and TRBJ2-2; no definite D call. The CDR3 is 14 residues long. Deletions cut 4 bases from V and 7 bases from J, with 13 bases between. Germline V lookup: CDR1 SGHVS, CDR2 FQNEAQ. The CDR3 nucleotides read TGTGCCAGCAGCTCTAGACTCGACAACGGGGAGCTGTTTTTT. It specifies CASSSRLDNGELFF.

The V call is TRBV9, the J call TRBJ2-3; possibly TRBD2 for D (6 bases). Germline-derived CDR1 and CDR2 are SGDLS and YYNGEE. This CDR3 spans 14 amino acids. V was cut by 6 bases and J by 2 bases, with 13 bases left in between. CDR3 sequence: CASKEGGYTDTQYF. As DNA, the CDR3 is TGTGCCAGCAAGGAGGGAGGCTACACAGATACGCAGTATTTT.

This chain joins TRBV25-1 and TRBJ2-7, with D possibly matching TRBD2 (5 bases). The CDR3 sequence is 14 residues long. The V end was cut by 5 bases, the J end by 5 bases, with 16 bases between. Looked up from germline, CDR1 is MGHDK and CDR2 is SYGVNS. CDR3 loop: CASSTIGLNNEQYF. DNA for the CDR3: TGTGCCAGCAGTACAATCGGACTTAACAACGAGCAGTACTTC.

The chain combines TRBV11-3 with TRBJ2-7, with unresolved D. This CDR3 has 14 amino acids. Germline V CDR1 and CDR2: SGHNT, YENEEA. Trimming took off 4 bases at V and 2 bases at J, with 12 bases between the two ends. CDR3 sequence reads: CASSSGGNPYEQYF. The CDR3 DNA follows: TGTGCCAGCAGCTCAGGCGGAAACCCCTACGAGCAGTACTTC.

The chain carries TRBV6-1 and TRBJ2-3; D is undetermined. Germline V gene sequence: CDR1 MNHNS, CDR2 SASEGT. This CDR3 has 16 residues. Trimming took 1 base from V and 6 from J, leaving 17 bases between them. CDR3 coding DNA: TGTGCCAGCAGTGAAGGCGAGGAAACTCCGTTGGATACGCAGTATTTT. It codes for CASSEGEETPLDTQYF.

The chain combines TRBV4-3 with TRBJ2-1, with unresolved D. CDR3 length: 16 amino acids. The germline V gene has CDR1 LGHNA and CDR2 YSLEER. V was clipped by 0 bases and J by 0 bases, with 9 bases between them. The CDR3 here is CASSQDLGISYNEQFF. The CDR3 DNA reads as TGCGCCAGCAGCCAAGATTTGGGGATCTCCTACAATGAGCAGTTCTTC.

The chain joins TRBV27 to TRBJ2-3; the match to TRBD2 covers 8 bases. The CDR3 loop spans 14 amino acids. Germline loops: CDR1 MNHEY, CDR2 SMNVEV (reference sequence). The V and J ends lost 2 bases and 7 bases, in that order; junction bases with no gene match: 5. CDR3 coding DNA: TGTGCCAGCAGTTTAAGCGGGAGCTTCAATACGCAGTATTTT. This encodes CASSLSGSFNTQYF.